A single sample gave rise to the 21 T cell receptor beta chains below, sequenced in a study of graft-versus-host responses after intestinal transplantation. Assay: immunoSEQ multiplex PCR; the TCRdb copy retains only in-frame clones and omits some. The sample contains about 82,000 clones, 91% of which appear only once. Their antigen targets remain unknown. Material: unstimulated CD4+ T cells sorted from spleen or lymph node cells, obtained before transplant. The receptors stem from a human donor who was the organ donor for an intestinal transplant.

CDR3 DNA sequence: TGTGCCAGCAGTTACCGCGGAACCACACATCCCCAGCATTTT. Translated, it gives CASSYRGTTHPQHF. The rearrangement uses TRBV6-6 and TRBJ1-5, with D uncertain. Germline values: CDR1 MNHNY, CDR2 SVGAGI (reference sequence). CDR3 length: 14 residues. The V end lost 2 bases, the J end lost 10 bases, and 15 bases lay between the germline ends.

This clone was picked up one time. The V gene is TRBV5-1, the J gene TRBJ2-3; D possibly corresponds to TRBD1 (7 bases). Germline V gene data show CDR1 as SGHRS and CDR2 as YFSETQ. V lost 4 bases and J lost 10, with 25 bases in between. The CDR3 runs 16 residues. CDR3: CASSPAGGTVQVAQYF. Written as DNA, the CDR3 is TGCGCCAGCAGCCCGGCAGGGGGGACTGTCCAAGTGGCGCAGTATTTT.

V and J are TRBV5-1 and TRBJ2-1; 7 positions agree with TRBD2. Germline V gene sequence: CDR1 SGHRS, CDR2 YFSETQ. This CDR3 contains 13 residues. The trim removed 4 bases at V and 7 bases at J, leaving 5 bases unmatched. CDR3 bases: TGCGCCAGCAGCAGCGGGACTATGAATGAGCAGTTCTTC. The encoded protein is CASSSGTMNEQFF.

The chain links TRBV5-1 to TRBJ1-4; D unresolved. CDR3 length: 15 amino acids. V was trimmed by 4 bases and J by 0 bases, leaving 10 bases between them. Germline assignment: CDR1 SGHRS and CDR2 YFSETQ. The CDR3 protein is CASSQVGSTNEKLFF. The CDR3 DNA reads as TGCGCCAGCAGCCAAGTCGGGTCAACTAATGAAAAACTGTTTTTT.

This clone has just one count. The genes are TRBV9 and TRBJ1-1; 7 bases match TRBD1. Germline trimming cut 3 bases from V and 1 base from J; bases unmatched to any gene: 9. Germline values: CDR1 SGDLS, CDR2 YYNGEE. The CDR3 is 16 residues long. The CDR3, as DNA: TGTGCCAGCAGCGACGGCCCTGGGACAGCGAACACTGAAGCTTTCTTT. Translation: CASSDGPGTANTEAFF.

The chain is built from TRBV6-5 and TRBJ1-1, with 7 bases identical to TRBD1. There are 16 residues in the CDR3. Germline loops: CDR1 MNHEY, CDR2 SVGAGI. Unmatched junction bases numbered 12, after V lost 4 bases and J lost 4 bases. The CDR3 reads CASSSHLTGTGTEAFF. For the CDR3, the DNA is TGTGCCAGCAGTTCTCATCTGACAGGGACGGGCACTGAAGCTTTCTTT.

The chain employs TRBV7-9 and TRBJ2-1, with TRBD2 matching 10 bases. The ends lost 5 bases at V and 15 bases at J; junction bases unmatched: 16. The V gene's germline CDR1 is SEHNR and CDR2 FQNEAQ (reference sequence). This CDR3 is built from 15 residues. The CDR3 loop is CASSPPPGAGGSWFF. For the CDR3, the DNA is TGTGCCAGCAGCCCTCCTCCGGGAGCGGGGGGGTCCTGGTTCTTC.

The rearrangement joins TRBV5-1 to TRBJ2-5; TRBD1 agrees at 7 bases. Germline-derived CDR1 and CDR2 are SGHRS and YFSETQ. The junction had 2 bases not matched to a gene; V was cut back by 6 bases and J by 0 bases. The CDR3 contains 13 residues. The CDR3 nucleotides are TGCGCCAGCACCGGGACAGACCAAGAGACCCAGTACTTC. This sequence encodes CASTGTDQETQYF.

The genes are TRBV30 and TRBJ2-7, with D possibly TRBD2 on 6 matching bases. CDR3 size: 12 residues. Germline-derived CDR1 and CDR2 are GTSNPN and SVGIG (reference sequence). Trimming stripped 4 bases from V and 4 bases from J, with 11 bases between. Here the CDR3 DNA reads TGTGCCTGGACGCGGGGTAGTTACGAGCAGTACTTC. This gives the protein CAWTRGSYEQYF.

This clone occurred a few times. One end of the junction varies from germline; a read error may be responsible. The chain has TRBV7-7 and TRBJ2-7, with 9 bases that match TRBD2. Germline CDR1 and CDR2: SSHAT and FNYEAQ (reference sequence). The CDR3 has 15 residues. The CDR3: CASSAHSSSTSGPYF. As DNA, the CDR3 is TGTGCTAGCAGCGCGCATAGTTCTTCGACTAGCGGTCCGTACTTC. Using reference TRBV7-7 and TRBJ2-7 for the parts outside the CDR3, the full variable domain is GAGVSQSPRYKVTKRGQDVTLRCDPISSHATLYWYQQALGQGPEFLTYFNYEAQPDKSGLPSDRFSAERPEGSISTLTIQRTEQRDSAMYRCASSAHSSSTSGPYFGPGTRLTVT.

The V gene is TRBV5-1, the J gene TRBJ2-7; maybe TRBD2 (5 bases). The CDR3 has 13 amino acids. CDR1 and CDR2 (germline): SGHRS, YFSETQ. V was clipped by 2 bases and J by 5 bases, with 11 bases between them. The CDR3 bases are TGCGCCAGCAGCTTCGGGGTACTCGACGAGCAGTACTTC. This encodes CASSFGVLDEQYF.

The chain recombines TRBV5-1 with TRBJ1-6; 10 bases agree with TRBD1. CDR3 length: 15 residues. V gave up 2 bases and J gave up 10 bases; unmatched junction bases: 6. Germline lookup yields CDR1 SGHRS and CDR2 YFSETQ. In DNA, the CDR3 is TGCGCCAGCAGCTTCAGGACAGGGGGGAACTCACCCCTCCACTTT. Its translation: CASSFRTGGNSPLHF.

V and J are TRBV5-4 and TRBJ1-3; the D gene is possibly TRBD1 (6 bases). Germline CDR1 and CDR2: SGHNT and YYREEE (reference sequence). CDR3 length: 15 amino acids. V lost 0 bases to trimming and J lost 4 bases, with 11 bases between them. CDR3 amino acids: CASSLEGVSGNTIYF. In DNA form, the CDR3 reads TGTGCCAGCAGCTTGGAGGGGGTATCAGGAAACACCATATATTTT.

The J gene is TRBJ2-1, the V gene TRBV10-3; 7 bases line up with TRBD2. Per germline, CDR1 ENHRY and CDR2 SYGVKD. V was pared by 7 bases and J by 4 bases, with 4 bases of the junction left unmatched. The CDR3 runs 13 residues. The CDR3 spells CAITSGEYNEQFF. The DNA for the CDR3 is TGTGCCATCACTAGCGGAGAATACAATGAGCAGTTCTTC.

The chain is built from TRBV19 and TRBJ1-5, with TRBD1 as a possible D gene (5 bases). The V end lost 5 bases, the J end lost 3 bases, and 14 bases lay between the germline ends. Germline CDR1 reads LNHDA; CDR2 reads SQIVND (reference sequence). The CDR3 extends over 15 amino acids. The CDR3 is CASSGKQVPNQPQHF. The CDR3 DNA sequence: TGTGCCAGTAGTGGTAAACAGGTTCCCAATCAGCCCCAGCATTTT.

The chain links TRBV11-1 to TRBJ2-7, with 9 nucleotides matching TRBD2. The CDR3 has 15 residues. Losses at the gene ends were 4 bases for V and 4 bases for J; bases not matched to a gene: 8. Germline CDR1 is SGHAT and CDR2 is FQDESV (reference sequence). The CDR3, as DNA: TGTGCCAGCAGCTCCATGAATAGCGGGAGTTACGAGCAGTACTTC. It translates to CASSSMNSGSYEQYF.

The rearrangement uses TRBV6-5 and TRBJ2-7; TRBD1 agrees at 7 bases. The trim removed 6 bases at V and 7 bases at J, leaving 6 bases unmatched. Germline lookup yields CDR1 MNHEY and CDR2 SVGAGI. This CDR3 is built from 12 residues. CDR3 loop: CASSRQGWEQYF. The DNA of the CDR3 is TGTGCCAGCAGCCGACAGGGTTGGGAGCAGTACTTC.

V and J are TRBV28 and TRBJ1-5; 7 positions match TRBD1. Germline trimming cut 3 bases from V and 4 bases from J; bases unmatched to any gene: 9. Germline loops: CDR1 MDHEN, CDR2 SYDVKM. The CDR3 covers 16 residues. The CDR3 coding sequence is TGTGCCAGCAGTTTTTTTTCGGGACAGCTAAATCAGCCCCAGCATTTT. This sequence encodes CASSFFSGQLNQPQHF.

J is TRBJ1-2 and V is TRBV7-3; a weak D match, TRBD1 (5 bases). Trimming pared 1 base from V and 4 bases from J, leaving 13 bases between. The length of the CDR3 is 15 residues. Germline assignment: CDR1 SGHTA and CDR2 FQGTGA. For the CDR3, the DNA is TGTGCCAGCAGCTTAAGTCAGGGAAACCTCTATGGCTACACCTTC. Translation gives CASSLSQGNLYGYTF.

DNA for the CDR3: TGCGCCAGCATTCCGGCCGGGACAGGGGCCTATGGCTACACCTTC. Encoded protein: CASIPAGTGAYGYTF. J is TRBJ1-2 and V is TRBV10-1, with 10 bases that match TRBD1. The CDR3 runs 15 residues. The germline gives CDR1 WNHNN, CDR2 SYGVQD (reference sequence). Trimming at V came to 7 bases and at J to 4 bases, leaving 9 bases not matched to a gene.

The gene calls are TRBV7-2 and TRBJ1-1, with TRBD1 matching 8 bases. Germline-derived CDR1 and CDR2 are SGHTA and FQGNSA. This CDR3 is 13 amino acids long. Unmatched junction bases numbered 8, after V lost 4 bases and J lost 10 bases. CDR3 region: CASSSRQGSLAFF. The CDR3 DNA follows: TGTGCCAGCAGCTCCAGACAGGGGTCGTTAGCTTTCTTT.